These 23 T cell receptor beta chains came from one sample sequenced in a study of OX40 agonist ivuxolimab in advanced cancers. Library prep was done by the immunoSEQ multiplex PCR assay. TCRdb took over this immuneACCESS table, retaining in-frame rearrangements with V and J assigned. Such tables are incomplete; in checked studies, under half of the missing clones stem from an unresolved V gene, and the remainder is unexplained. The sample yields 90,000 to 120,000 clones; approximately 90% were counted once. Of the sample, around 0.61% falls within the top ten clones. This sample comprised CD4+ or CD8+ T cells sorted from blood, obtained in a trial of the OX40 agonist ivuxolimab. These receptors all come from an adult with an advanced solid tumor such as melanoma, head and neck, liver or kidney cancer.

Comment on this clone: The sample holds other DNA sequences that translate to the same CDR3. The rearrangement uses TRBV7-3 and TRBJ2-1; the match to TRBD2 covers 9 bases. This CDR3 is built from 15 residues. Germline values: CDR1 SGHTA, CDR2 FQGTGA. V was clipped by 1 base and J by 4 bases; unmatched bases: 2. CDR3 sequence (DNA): TGTGCCAGCAGCTTAAGACTAGCGGAATACAATGAGCAGTTCTTC. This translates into CASSLRLAEYNEQFF. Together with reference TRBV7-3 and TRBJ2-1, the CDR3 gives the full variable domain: GAGVSQTPSNKVTEKGKYVELRCDPISGHTALYWYRQSLGQGPEFLIYFQGTGAADDSGLPNDRFFAVRPEGSVSTLKIQRTERGDSAVYLCASSLRLAEYNEQFFGPGTRLTVL.

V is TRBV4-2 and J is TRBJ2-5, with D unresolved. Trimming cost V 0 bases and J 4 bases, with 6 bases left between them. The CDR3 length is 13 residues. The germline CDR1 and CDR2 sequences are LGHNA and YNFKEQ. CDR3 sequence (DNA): TGTGCCAGCAGCCAAGATGCAGGAGAGACCCAGTACTTC. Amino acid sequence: CASSQDAGETQYF.

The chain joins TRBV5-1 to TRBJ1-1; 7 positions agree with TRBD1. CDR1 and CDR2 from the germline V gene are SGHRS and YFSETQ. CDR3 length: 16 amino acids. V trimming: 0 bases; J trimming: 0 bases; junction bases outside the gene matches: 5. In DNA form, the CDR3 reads TGCGCCAGCAGCTTGGAGGCAGGGGGTTTGAACACTGAAGCTTTCTTT. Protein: CASSLEAGGLNTEAFF.

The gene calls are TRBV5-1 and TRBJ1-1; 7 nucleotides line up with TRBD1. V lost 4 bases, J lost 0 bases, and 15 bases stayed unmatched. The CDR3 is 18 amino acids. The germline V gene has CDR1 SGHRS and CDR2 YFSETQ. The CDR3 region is CASSDHRGLLSMNTEAFF. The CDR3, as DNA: TGCGCCAGCAGCGACCACAGGGGTCTTTTAAGCATGAACACTGAAGCTTTCTTT.

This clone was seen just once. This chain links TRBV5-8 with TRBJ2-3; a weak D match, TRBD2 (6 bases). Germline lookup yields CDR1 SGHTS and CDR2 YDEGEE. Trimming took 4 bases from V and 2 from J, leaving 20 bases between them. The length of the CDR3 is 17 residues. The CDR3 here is CASSPGTRRGSTDTQYF. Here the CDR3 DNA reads TGTGCCAGCAGCCCAGGGACGAGACGGGGGTCCACAGATACGCAGTATTTT.

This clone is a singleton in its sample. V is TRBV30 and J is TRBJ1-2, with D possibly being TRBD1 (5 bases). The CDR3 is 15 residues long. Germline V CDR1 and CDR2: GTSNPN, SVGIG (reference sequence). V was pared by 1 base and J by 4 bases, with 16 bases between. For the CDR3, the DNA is TGTGCCTGGAGTGCGTACAGCGGGGCAGGCTATGGCTACACCTTC. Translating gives CAWSAYSGAGYGYTF.

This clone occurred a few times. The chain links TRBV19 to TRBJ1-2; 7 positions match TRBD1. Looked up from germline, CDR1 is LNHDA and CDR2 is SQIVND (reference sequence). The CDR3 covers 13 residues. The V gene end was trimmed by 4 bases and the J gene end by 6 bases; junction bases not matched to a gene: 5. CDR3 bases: TGTGCCAGTAGTACAAGGGACAGAAATGGCTACACCTTC. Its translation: CASSTRDRNGYTF.

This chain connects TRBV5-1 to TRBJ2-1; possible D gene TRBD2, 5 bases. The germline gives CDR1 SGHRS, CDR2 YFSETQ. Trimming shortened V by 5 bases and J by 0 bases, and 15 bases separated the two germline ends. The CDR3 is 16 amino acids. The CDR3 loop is CASRRQGLSSYNEQFF. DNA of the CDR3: TGCGCCAGCAGACGTCAAGGACTGAGCTCCTACAATGAGCAGTTCTTC.

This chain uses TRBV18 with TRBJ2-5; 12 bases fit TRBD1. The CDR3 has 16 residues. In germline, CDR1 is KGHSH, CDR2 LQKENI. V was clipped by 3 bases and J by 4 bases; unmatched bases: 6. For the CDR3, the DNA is TGTGCCAGCTCACCTCGAGGGACAGGGGGCGTAGAGACCCAGTACTTC. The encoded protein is CASSPRGTGGVETQYF. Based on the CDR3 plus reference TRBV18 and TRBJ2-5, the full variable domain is NAGVMQNPRHLVRRRGQEARLRCSPMKGHSHVYWYRQLPEEGLKFMVYLQKENIIDESGMPKERFSAEFPKEGPSILRIQQVVRGDSAAYFCASSPRGTGGVETQYFGPGTRLLVL.

CDR3 sequence (DNA): TGCGCCAGCAGCTTGGAGGGACTCTCCTACGAGCAGTACTTC. Translation: CASSLEGLSYEQYF. The chain combines TRBV5-1 with TRBJ2-7; tentatively, D is TRBD2 (6 bases). The germline V and J ends were trimmed by 0 bases and 0 bases, with 7 bases remaining between them. Germline V gene sequence: CDR1 SGHRS, CDR2 YFSETQ. The CDR3 runs to 14 residues.

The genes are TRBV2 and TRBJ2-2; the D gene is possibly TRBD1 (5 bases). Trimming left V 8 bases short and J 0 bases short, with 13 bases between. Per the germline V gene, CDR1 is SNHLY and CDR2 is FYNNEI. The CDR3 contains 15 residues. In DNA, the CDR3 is TGTGCCAGCCGTAAGGACACCTCGAACACCGGGGAGCTGTTTTTT. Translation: CASRKDTSNTGELFF.

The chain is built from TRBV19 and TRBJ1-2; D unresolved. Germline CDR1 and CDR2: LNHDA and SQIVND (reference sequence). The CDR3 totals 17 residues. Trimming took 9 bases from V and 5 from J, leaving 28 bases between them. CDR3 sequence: CASIKLGTVTSKYGYTF. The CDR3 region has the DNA TGTGCCAGCATCAAACTGGGTACAGTTACCTCGAAATATGGCTACACCTTC.

CDR3 sequence reads: CASRPGYNEQFF. The CDR3, as DNA: TGTGCCAGCAGACCAGGCTACAATGAGCAGTTCTTC. The chain has TRBV28 and TRBJ2-1; D unclear. The germline V gene encodes CDR1 MDHEN and CDR2 SYDVKM. V lost 6 bases and J lost 3, with 6 bases in between. This CDR3 comprises 12 residues. Looking up the rest from reference TRBV28 and TRBJ2-1 gives the full variable domain: DVKVTQSSRYLVKRTGEKVFLECVQDMDHENMFWYRQDPGLGLRLIYFSYDVKMKEKGDIPEGYSVSREKKERFSLILESASTNQTSMYLCASRPGYNEQFFGPGTRLTVL.

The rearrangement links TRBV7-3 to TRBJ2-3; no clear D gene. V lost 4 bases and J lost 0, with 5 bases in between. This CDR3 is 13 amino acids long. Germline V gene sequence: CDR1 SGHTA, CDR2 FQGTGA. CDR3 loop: CASSSLSTDTQYF. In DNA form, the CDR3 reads TGTGCCAGCAGCTCCCTCAGCACAGATACGCAGTATTTT.

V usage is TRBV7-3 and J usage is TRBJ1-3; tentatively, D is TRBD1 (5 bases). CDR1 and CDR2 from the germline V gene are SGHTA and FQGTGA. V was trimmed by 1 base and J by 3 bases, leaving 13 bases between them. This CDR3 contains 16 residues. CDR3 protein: CASSLNPGQGGNTIYF. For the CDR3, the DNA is TGTGCCAGCAGCTTAAACCCAGGGCAGGGTGGAAACACCATATATTTT. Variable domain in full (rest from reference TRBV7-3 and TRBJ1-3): GAGVSQTPSNKVTEKGKYVELRCDPISGHTALYWYRQSLGQGPEFLIYFQGTGAADDSGLPNDRFFAVRPEGSVSTLKIQRTERGDSAVYLCASSLNPGQGGNTIYFGEGSWLTVV.

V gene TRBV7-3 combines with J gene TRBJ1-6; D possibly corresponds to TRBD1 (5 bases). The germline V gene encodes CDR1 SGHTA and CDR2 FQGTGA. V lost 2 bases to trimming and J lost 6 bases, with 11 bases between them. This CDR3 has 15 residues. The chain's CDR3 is CASSLHPGTNSPLHF. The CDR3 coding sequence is TGTGCCAGCAGCTTACACCCGGGGACTAATTCACCCCTCCACTTT.

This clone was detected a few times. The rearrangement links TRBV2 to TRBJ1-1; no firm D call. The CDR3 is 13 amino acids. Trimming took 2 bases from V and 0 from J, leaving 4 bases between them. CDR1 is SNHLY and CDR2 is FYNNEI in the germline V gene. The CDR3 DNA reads TGTGCCAGCAGTGAAACTCTGAACACTGAAGCTTTCTTT. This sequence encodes CASSETLNTEAFF.

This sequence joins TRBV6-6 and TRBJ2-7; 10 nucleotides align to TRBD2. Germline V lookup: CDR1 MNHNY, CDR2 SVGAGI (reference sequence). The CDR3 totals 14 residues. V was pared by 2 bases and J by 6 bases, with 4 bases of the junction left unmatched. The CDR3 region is CASSYGTSAPEQYF. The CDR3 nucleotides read TGTGCCAGCAGTTACGGGACTAGCGCCCCCGAGCAGTACTTC.

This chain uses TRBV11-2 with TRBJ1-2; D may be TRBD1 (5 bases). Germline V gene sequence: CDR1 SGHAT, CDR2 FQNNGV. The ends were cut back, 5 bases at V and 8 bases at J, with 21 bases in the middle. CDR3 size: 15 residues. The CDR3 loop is CASSLQNSGERGYTF. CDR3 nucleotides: TGTGCCAGCAGCCTCCAAAACTCGGGGGAAAGAGGCTACACCTTC.

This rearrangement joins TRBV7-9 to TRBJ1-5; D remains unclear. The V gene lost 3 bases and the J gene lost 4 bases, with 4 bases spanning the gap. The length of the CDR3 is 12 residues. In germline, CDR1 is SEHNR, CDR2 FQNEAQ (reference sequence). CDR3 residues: CASSLINQPQHF. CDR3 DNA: TGTGCCAGCAGCTTGATTAATCAGCCCCAGCATTTT.

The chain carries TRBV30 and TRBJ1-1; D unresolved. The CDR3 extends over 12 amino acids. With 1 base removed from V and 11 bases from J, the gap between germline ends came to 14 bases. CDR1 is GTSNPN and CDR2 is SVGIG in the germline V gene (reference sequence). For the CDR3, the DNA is TGTGCCTGGAGTGGTGAGGGTCTCTGGGCTTTCTTT. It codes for CAWSGEGLWAFF.

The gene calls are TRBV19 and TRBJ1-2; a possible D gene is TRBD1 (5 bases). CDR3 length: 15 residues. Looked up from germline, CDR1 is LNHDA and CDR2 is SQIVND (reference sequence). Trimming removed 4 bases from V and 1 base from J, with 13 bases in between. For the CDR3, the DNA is TGTGCCAGTAGTAAGTCATCCGACAGTAACTATGGCTACACCTTC. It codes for CASSKSSDSNYGYTF.

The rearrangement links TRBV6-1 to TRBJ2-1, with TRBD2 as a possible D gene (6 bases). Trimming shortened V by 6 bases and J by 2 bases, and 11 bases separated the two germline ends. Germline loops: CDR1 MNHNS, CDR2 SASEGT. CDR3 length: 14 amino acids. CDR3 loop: CASREPSAYNEQFF. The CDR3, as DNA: TGTGCCAGCAGGGAGCCTAGCGCCTACAATGAGCAGTTCTTC.